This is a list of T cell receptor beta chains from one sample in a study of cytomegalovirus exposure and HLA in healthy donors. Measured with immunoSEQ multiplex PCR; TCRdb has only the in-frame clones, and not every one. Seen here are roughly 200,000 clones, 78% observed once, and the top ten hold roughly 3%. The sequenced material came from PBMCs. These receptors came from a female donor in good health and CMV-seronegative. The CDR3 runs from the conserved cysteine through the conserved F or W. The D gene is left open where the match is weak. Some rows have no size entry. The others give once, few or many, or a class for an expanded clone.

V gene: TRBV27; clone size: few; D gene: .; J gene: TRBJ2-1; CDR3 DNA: TGTGCCAGCAGTTTACGCGGCAGATACAATGAGCAGTTCTTC; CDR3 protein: CASSLRGRYNEQFF
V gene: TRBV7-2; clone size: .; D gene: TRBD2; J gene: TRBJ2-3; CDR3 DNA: TGTGCCAGCAGCTTGGCGGGAGGAGATACGCAGTATTTT; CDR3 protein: CASSLAGGDTQYF
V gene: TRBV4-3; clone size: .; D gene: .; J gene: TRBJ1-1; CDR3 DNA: TGCGCCAGCAGCTCGCCCCCAGGTCAAGCTTTCTTT; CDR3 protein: CASSSPPGQAFF
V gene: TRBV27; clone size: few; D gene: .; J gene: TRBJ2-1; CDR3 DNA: TGTGCCCGCAGTACAGGCCGACTAGAGGGCCACAATGAGCAGTTCTTC; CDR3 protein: CARSTGRLEGHNEQFF
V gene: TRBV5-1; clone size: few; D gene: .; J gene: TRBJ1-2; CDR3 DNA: TGCGCCAGCAGCTTGGTAGAAGGCAGGGGATATGGCTACACCTTC; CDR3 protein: CASSLVEGRGYGYTF
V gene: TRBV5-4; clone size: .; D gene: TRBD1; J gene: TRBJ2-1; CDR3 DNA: TGTGCCAGCAGCGGCGGACAGGGGGCGTCAGCCAATGAGCAGTTCTTC; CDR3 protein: CASSGGQGASANEQFF
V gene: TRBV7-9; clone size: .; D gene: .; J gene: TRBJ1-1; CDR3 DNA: TGTGCCAGCAGCCCAGAGAGGCCTTTTGAAGCTTTCTTT; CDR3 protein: CASSPERPFEAFF
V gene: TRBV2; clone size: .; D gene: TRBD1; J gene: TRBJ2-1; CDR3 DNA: TGTGCCAGCACCCTCGGTGCCGGGACAGGATGGTTCTTC; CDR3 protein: CASTLGAGTGWFF
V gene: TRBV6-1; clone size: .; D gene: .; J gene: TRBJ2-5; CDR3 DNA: TGTGCCAGCAGTGAAGTGGGGGGGGGCCAGGAGACCCAGTACTTC; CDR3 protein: CASSEVGGGQETQYF
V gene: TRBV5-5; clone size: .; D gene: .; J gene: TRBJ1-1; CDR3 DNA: TGTGCCAGCAATACATACAGACAAACCACTGAAGCTTTCTTT; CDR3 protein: CASNTYRQTTEAFF
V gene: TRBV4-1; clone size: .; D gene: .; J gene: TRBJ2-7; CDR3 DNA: TGCGCCAGCAGCCAAACCGGGCGGGTTGACTACGAGCAGTACTTC; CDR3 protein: CASSQTGRVDYEQYF
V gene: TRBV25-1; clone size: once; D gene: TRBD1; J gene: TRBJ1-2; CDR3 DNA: TGTGCCAGCAGTGAATTAGGGACAGGGTCTGACTATGGCTACACCTTC; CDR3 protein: CASSELGTGSDYGYTF
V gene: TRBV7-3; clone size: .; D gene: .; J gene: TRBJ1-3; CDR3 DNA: TGTGCCAGCAGCTTAACCGGTTCCTTAGACACCATATATTTT; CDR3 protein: CASSLTGSLDTIYF